Following are 13 T cell receptor beta chains from one sample sequenced in a study of blood T cell repertoires in COVID-19. Only in-frame clones appear in the TCRdb table, and some are missing; sequencing was by immunoSEQ multiplex PCR. The table lists around 250,000 clones, approximately 85% of them singletons, with 1.9% in the top ten. Input material: PBMCs or T cells enriched from blood (not recorded which). The receptors here all came from a woman aged 50 to 60 who had recovered from COVID-19.

The chain combines TRBV4-1 with TRBJ1-2, with TRBD1 as a possible D gene (5 bases). The V end lost 0 bases, the J end lost 2 bases, and 10 bases lay between the germline ends. This CDR3 is built from 15 residues. Per germline, CDR1 MGHRA and CDR2 YSYEKL. CDR3 in amino acids: CASSQEENRNYGYTF. CDR3 sequence (DNA): TGCGCCAGCAGCCAAGAGGAGAACAGGAACTATGGCTACACCTTC.

This chain uses TRBV29-1 with TRBJ1-2; D is ambiguous. The CDR3 covers 13 residues. Trimming shortened V by 1 base and J by 4 bases, and 10 bases separated the two germline ends. Per germline, CDR1 SQVTM and CDR2 ANQGSEA. CDR3 DNA sequence: TGCAGCGTTGAAGCCCAGGAGGTCTATGGCTACACCTTC. Translation gives CSVEAQEVYGYTF.

The CDR3 here is CATSAPGTNTGELFF. The CDR3 region has the DNA TGTGCCACCAGTGCACCGGGGACTAACACCGGGGAGCTGTTTTTT. The V gene is TRBV24-1, the J gene TRBJ2-2, with a weak D call TRBD2 (6 bases). Germline V CDR1 and CDR2: KGHDR, SFDVKD. Trimming removed 5 bases from V and 2 bases from J, with 11 bases in between. This CDR3 contains 15 residues.

This clone was seen just once. The chain is built from TRBV29-1 and TRBJ2-7; D may be TRBD2 (6 bases). The V gene lost 5 bases and the J gene lost 6 bases, with 17 bases spanning the gap. This CDR3 spans 13 amino acids. Germline V gives CDR1 SQVTM, CDR2 ANQGSEA. The CDR3 region is CSVLGGEGIEQYF. CDR3 coding DNA: TGCAGCGTTTTGGGGGGTGAGGGAATCGAGCAGTACTTC.

The rearrangement links TRBV5-1 to TRBJ2-3, with 10 bases that match TRBD2. The CDR3 totals 16 residues. Trimming took 2 bases from V and 5 from J; bases not matched to a gene: 8. Germline CDR1 reads SGHRS; CDR2 reads YFSETQ. The chain's CDR3 is CASSFGTSVEVDTQYF. DNA for the CDR3: TGCGCCAGCAGCTTCGGGACTAGCGTTGAGGTAGATACGCAGTATTTT. The full variable domain, completed using reference TRBV5-1 and TRBJ2-3, is KAGVTQTPRYLIKTRGQQVTLSCSPISGHRSVSWYQQTPGQGLQFLFEYFSETQRNKGNFPGRFSGRQFSNSRSEMNVSTLELGDSALYLCASSFGTSVEVDTQYFGPGTRLTVL.

This clone was counted a single time. The genes are TRBV7-8 and TRBJ2-5; possible D gene TRBD2, 7 bases. V dropped 4 bases and J dropped 4 bases, with 19 bases sitting between them. In germline, CDR1 is SGHVS, CDR2 FQNEAQ. This CDR3 has 16 amino acids. The CDR3: CASSSNWGGGGETQYF. DNA of the CDR3: TGTGCCAGCAGCTCTAACTGGGGAGGGGGAGGAGAGACCCAGTACTTC.

V usage is TRBV21-1 and J usage is TRBJ2-1; whether TRBD2, the table's D call, matches the DNA was not checked. TRBV21-1 represents a pseudogene. The CDR3 spans 17 residues. As DNA, the CDR3 is TGTGCCAGCAGCAATAGCCGAGGAGCTGTTTCCTACAATGAGCAGTTCTTC. Protein: CASSNSRGAVSYNEQFF.

The CDR3 bases are TGTGCCAGCAGGGCCGGGACAGGGCCCTACGAGCAGTACTTC. This codes for CASRAGTGPYEQYF. V usage is TRBV21-1 and J usage is TRBJ2-7; TRBD1 reflects the table's D call only, with no check against the DNA. TRBV21-1 is annotated as a pseudogene. The CDR3 has 14 amino acids.

The chain recombines TRBV5-6 with TRBJ2-5, with a possible D match to TRBD2 (7 bases). The V and J ends lost 0 bases and 5 bases respectively, with 17 bases between them. The germline CDR1 and CDR2 sequences are SGHDT and YYEEEE. The CDR3 runs to 16 residues. The CDR3 protein is CASSLDPGGDGETQYF. The CDR3 DNA is TGTGCCAGCAGCTTGGATCCGGGGGGCGATGGCGAGACCCAGTACTTC.

As concerns this clone: The same CDR3 arises from other DNA sequences in this sample as well. The chain links TRBV7-6 to TRBJ1-1; the D gene is possibly TRBD1 (5 bases). Looked up from germline, CDR1 is SGHVS and CDR2 is FNYEAQ. CDR3 size: 13 residues. V was trimmed by 1 base and J by 5 bases, leaving 8 bases between them. CDR3 nucleotides: TGTGCCAGCAGCTTAGGCGGGGGGACTGAAGCTTTCTTT. Translated, it gives CASSLGGGTEAFF. Based on the CDR3 plus reference TRBV7-6 and TRBJ1-1, the full variable domain is GAGVSQSPRYKVTKRGQDVALRCDPISGHVSLYWYRQALGQGPEFLTYFNYEAQQDKSGLPNDRFSAERPEGSISTLTIQRTEQRDSAMYRCASSLGGGTEAFFGQGTRLTVV.

This chain joins TRBV7-8 and TRBJ2-7, with D possibly TRBD2 on 6 matching bases. The germline V and J ends were trimmed by 2 bases and 0 bases, with 14 bases remaining between them. CDR1 SGHVS and CDR2 FQNEAQ come from the germline V gene. This CDR3 spans 16 amino acids. The CDR3 region is CASSLIELAASYEQYF. The CDR3 DNA follows: TGTGCCAGCAGCTTAATTGAATTAGCGGCCTCCTACGAGCAGTACTTC.

This clone appeared a single time. This chain links TRBV30 with TRBJ2-1; 13 positions match TRBD2. V was pared by 1 base and J by 7 bases, with 7 bases of the junction left unmatched. CDR3 length equals 16 residues. The germline gives CDR1 GTSNPN, CDR2 SVGIG (reference sequence). The CDR3 protein is CAWSGGTSGILNEQFF. CDR3 nucleotides: TGTGCCTGGAGTGGGGGGACTAGCGGGATACTGAATGAGCAGTTCTTC.

This clone was counted between two and nine times. V usage is TRBV4-1 and J usage is TRBJ1-3; D call uncertain. This CDR3 is built from 17 residues. V was cut by 4 bases and J by 0 bases, with 16 bases left in between. Germline CDR1 MGHRA, CDR2 YSYEKL. CDR3 nucleotide sequence: TGCGCCAGCAGCCGGCCCGGAAGGACTTTCTCTGGAAACACCATATATTTT. It specifies CASSRPGRTFSGNTIYF.